The T cell receptor (beta chain) under discussion was sequenced for a study of response to subunit inactivated influenza vaccine. Whole-study findings and limits: Each seasonal influenza vaccination recruits few new T cells, the authors suggested.

Via MiXCR, TCRdb re-called the RT-PCR reads, giving one row per CDR3 protein. The sample holds roughly 670,000 distinct CDR3 sequences, 14% seen once. The CDR3 totals 15 residues. Trimming removed 5 bases from V and 7 bases from J; junction bases left unmatched: 9. The germline V gene encodes CDR1 MDHEN and CDR2 SYDVKM. Note on this clonotype: Its matching antigen is unknown.

The source material was PBMCs from blood, sampled less than 15 days before vaccination. The chain couples TRBV28 to TRBJ1-2, with 11 bases aligning to TRBD1. The sequence was collected from a man aged 50-59 years who received an inactivated influenza vaccine. Written as DNA, the CDR3 is TGTGCCAGCAGTCCGTTGGACAGGGGGCTTGGTGGCTACACCTTC. This encodes CASSPLDRGLGGYTF.